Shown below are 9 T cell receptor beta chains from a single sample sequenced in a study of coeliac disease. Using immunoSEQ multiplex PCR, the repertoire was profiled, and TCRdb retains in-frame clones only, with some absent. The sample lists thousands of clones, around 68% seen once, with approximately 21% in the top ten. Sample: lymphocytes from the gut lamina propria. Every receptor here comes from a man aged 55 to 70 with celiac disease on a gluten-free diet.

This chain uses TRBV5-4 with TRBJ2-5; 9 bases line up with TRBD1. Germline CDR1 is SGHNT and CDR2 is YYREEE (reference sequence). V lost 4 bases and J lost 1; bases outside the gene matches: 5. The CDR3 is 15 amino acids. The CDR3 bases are TGTGCCAGCAGCCAACCGGGACAGGGCCAAGAGACCCAGTACTTC. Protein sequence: CASSQPGQGQETQYF.

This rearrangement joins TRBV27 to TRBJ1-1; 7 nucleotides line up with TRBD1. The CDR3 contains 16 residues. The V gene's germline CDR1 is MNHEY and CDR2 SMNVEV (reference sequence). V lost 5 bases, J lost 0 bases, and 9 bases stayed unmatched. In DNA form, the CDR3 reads TGTGCCAGCAGTCCCTATAGGGGGCGAATGAACACTGAAGCTTTCTTT. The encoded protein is CASSPYRGRMNTEAFF.

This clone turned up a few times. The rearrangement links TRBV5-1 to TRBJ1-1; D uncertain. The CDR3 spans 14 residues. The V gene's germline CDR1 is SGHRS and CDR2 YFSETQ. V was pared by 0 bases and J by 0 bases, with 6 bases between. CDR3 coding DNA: TGCGCCAGCAGCTTGGACAGAATGAACACTGAAGCTTTCTTT. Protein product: CASSLDRMNTEAFF.

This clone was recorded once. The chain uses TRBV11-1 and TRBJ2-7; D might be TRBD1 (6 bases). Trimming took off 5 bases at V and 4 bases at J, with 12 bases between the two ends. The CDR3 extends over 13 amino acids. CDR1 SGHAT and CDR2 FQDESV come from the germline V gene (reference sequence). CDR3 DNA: TGTGCCAGCAGCGTCGGACAGTATTACGAGCAGTACTTC. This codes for CASSVGQYYEQYF.

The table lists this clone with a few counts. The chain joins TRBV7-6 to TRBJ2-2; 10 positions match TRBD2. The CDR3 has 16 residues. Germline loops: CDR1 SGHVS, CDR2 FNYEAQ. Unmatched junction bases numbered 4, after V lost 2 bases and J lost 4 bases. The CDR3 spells CASSLWLAGVTGELFF. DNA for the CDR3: TGTGCCAGCAGCTTATGGCTAGCGGGGGTCACCGGGGAGCTGTTTTTT.

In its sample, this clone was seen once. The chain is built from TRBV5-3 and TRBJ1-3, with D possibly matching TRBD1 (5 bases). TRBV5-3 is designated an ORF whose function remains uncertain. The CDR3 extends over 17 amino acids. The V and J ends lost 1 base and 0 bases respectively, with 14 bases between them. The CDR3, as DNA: TGTGCCAGAAGCTTGAAAGGGGCCTTAATCTCTGGAAACACCATATATTTT. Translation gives CARSLKGALISGNTIYF.

CDR3 loop: CASSGDSGGFGTDTQYF. CDR3 nucleotide sequence: TGTGCCAGTAGTGGAGATAGCGGGGGGTTTGGCACAGATACGCAGTATTTT. The V and J genes are TRBV19 and TRBJ2-3; 10 positions match TRBD2. The V segment lost 5 bases and the J segment 1 base; nucleotides outside the gene matches: 9. The CDR3 runs to 17 residues. In germline, CDR1 is LNHDA, CDR2 SQIVND (reference sequence).

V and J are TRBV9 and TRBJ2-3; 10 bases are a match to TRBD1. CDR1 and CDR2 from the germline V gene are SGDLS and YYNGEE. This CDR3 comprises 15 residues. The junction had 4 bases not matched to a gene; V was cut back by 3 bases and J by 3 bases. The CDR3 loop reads CASSGDRGRTDTQYF. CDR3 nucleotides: TGTGCCAGCAGCGGAGACAGGGGGCGGACAGATACGCAGTATTTT.

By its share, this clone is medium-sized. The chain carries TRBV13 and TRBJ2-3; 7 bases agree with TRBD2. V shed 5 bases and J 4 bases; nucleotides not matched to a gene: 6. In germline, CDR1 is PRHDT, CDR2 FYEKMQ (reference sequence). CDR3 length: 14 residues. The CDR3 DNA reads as TGTGCCAGCAGCCACGGGGGAGGGTCAGATACGCAGTATTTT. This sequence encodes CASSHGGGSDTQYF.